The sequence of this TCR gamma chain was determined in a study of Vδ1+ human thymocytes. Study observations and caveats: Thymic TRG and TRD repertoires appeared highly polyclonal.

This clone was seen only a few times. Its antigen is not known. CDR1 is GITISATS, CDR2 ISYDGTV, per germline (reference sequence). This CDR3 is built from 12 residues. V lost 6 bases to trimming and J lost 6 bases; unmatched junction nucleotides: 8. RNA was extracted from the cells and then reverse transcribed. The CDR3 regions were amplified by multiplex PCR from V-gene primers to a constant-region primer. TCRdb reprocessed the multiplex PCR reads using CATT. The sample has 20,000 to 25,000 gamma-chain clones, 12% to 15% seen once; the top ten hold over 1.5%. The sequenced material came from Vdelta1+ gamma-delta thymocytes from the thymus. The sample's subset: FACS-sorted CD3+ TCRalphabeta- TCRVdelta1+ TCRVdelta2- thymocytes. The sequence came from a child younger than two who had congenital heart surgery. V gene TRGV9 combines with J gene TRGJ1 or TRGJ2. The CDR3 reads CALWSLGYKKLF. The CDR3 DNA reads TGTGCCTTGTGGAGCCTGGGTTATAAGAAACTCTTT.